What follows describes a single TCR beta chain. Its antigen is unknown. This sample stems from a study of shared clonotypes between healthy human individuals. Study-wide background: The donor pool was made up of two women and three men aged 18 to 49.

There were only Caucasian adults among the donors, and all lived in Nashville, Tennessee. A CD45RA-negative memory subset and a CD45RA+ naive subset were separated from the CD4+ cells. The protocol was immunoSEQ multiplex PCR, while the TCRdb copy is restricted to in-frame clones and leaves out a portion. The sample gives under 650,000 clones, 90% to 97% of which show up once; less than 0.06% is in the top ten. General study findings and limits: Naive CD4 clonotypes overlapped across a handful of donors at about 5%.

The sequenced sample was naive CD4+ T cells sorted from blood. Subset defined: CD45RA+ positively selected. This TCR came from a woman in her twenties or thirties in good health.

The CDR3: CASSEGGTDTQYF. The CDR3 coding sequence is TGTGCCAGCAGTGAGGGGGGTACAGATACGCAGTATTTT. V usage is TRBV7-2 and J usage is TRBJ2-3; perhaps D is TRBD1 or TRBD2 (6 bases each). V was clipped by 6 bases and J by 3 bases, with 10 bases between them. Germline loops: CDR1 SGHTA, CDR2 FQGNSA. The CDR3 is made up of 13 amino acids.